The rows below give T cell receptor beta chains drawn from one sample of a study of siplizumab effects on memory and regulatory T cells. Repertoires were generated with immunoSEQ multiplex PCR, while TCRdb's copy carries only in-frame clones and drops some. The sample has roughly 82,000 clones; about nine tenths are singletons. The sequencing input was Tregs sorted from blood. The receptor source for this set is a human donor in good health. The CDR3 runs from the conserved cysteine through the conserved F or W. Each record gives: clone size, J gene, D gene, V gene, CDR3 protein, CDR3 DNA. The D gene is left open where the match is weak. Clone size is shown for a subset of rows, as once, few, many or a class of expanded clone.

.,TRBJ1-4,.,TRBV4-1,CASSQEGVEGRETNEKLFF,TGCGCCAGCAGCCAAGAGGGGGTCGAGGGGCGCGAAACTAATGAAAAACTGTTTTTT
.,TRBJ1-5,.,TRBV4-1,CASSQDPSNQPQHF,TGCGCCAGCAGCCAGGACCCTAGCAATCAGCCCCAGCATTTT
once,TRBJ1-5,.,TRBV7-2,CASTGGGSNQPQHF,TGTGCCAGCACCGGAGGGGGAAGCAATCAGCCCCAGCATTTT
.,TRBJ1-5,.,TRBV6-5,CASSYSSGDQPQHF,TGTGCCAGCAGTTACTCGTCGGGGGATCAGCCCCAGCATTTT
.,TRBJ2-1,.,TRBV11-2,CASSLALPAGATYNEQFF,TGTGCCAGCAGCTTAGCTCTTCCGGCGGGGGCCACGTACAATGAGCAGTTCTTC
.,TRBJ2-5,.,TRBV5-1,CASTLQETQYF,TGCGCCAGCACCCTCCAAGAGACCCAGTACTTC
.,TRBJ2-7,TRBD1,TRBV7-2,CASSLTGARYEQYF,TGTGCCAGCAGCTTAACAGGGGCGCGCTACGAGCAGTACTTC
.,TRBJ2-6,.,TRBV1,CTSSQAGGSSGANVLTF,TGCACCAGCAGCCAAGCGGGGGGGAGTTCTGGGGCCAACGTCCTGACTTTC
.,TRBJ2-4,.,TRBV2,CANSVQGRKNIQYF,TGTGCCAACAGTGTCCAGGGTAGGAAAAACATTCAGTACTTC
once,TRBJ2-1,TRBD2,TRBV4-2,CASSSPLAGSSYNEQFF,TGTGCCAGCAGCTCCCCGCTAGCGGGGAGCTCCTACAATGAGCAGTTCTTC
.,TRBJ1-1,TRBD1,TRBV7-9,CASSLAVAGGAFF,TGTGCCAGCAGCTTAGCAGTGGCAGGGGGAGCTTTCTTT
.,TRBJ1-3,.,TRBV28,CASSPRLSGNTIYF,TGTGCCAGCAGTCCACGCCTCTCTGGAAACACCATATATTTT
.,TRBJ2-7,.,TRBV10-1,CASSDGTGWYF,TGCGCCAGCAGTGATGGGACCGGGTGGTACTTC
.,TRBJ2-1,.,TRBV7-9,CASSFGTWGDNEQFF,TGTGCCAGCAGCTTCGGGACATGGGGGGACAATGAGCAGTTCTTC
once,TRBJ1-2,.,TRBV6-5,CASSPAGGGYTF,TGTGCCAGCAGCCCCGCCGGGGGGGGCTACACCTTC
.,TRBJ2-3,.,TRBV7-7,CASSLGVTDTQYF,TGTGCCAGCAGCTTAGGGGTTACAGATACGCAGTATTTT
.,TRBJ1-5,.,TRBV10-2,CASRDGNQPQHF,TGCGCCAGCAGGGACGGCAATCAGCCCCAGCATTTT
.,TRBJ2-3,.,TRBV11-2,CASSDLGTYTDTQYF,TGTGCCAGCAGCGACCTTGGGACTTACACAGATACGCAGTATTTT
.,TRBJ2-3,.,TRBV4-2,CASSQELGTIGSFTDTQYF,TGTGCCAGCAGCCAAGAATTGGGGACAATAGGGAGTTTCACAGATACGCAGTATTTT
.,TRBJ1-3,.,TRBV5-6,CASSLIGKGNTIYF,TGTGCCAGCAGCTTGATAGGGAAGGGAAACACCATATATTTT
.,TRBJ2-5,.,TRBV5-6,CASSLRMGAYQETQYF,TGTGCCAGCAGCTTGAGGATGGGCGCGTACCAAGAGACCCAGTACTTC
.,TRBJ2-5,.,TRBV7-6,CASSMTWETQYF,TGTGCCAGCAGCATGACTTGGGAGACCCAGTACTTC
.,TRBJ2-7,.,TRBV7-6,CASSLHHSPYEQYF,TGTGCCAGCAGCTTACATCACAGTCCCTACGAGCAGTACTTC
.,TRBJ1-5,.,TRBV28,CASSLPGPTNQPQHF,TGTGCCAGCAGTTTACCAGGGCCCACAAATCAGCCCCAGCATTTT
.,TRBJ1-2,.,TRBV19,CASSMRTVYGYTF,TGTGCCAGTAGTATGAGAACAGTCTATGGCTACACCTTC
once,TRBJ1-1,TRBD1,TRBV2,CASSRLGGGNTEAFF,TGTGCCAGCAGCCGACTGGGAGGGGGCAACACTGAAGCTTTCTTT
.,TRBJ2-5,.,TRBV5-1,CASSSPWDTQETQYF,TGCGCCAGCAGCTCGCCCTGGGACACCCAAGAGACCCAGTACTTC
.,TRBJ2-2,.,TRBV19,CASKSTSPNTGELFF,TGTGCCAGTAAGTCCACGAGCCCGAACACCGGGGAGCTGTTTTTT
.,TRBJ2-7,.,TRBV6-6,CASSYPDSYEQYF,TGTGCCAGCAGTTACCCGGACAGCTACGAGCAGTACTTC
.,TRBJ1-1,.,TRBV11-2,CASSRTVTITEAFF,TGTGCCAGCAGCCGTACAGTGACGATCACTGAAGCTTTCTTT
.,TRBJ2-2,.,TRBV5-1,CASTVVDTGELFF,TGCGCCAGCACAGTCGTCGACACCGGGGAGCTGTTTTTT
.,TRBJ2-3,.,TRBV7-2,CASRKDGTTDTQYF,TGTGCCAGCAGAAAGGACGGGACTACAGATACGCAGTATTTT
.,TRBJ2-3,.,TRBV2,CASSEGTSLTQYF,TGTGCCAGCAGTGAAGGAACTAGCCTTACGCAGTATTTT
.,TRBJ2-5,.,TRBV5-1,CASSLTGGLWETQYF,TGCGCCAGCAGCTTGACCGGGGGCCTTTGGGAGACCCAGTACTTC
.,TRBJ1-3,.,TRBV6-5,CASSFYSDSGNTIYF,TGTGCCAGCAGTTTTTACTCGGACAGCGGAAACACCATATATTTT
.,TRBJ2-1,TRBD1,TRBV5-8,CASSLSDRGSREQFF,TGTGCCAGCAGCTTGTCTGACAGGGGGTCGCGAGAGCAGTTCTTC
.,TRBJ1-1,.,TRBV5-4,CASSLENGRGNTEAFF,TGTGCCAGCAGCTTGGAGAACGGGAGGGGGAACACTGAAGCTTTCTTT
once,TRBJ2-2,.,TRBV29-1,CSAIRGFGYTGELFF,TGCAGCGCGATCCGGGGGTTCGGGTACACCGGGGAGCTGTTTTTT
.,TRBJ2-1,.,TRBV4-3,CASSHGQGGPSYNEQFF,TGCGCCAGCAGCCACGGCCAGGGCGGCCCCTCCTACAATGAGCAGTTCTTC
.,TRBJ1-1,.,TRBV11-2,CASSTLGTEAFF,TGTGCCAGCAGCACCCTCGGGACAGAAGCTTTCTTT
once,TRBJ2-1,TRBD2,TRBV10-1,CASSEGLAGGYNEQFF,TGCGCCAGCAGTGAAGGTCTAGCGGGGGGTTACAATGAGCAGTTCTTC
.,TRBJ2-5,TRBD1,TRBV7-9,CASSFVQGSQETQYF,TGTGCCAGCAGCTTCGTACAGGGGAGCCAAGAGACCCAGTACTTC